A selection of T cell receptor beta chains follows, all from one sample in a study of T cell responses to AZD1222 COVID-19 vaccine. The repertoire was sequenced with immunoSEQ multiplex PCR; TCRdb's copy has only in-frame clones and lacks some. The table includes about 160,000 clones, roughly nine tenths detected once. The source material was peripheral blood, sampled on day 0 of AZD1222 vaccination. These TCRs come from an adult in good health. Both conserved end residues are part of each CDR3. A D gene is named only where the DNA matches it firmly. The size of a clone is reported for some rows only, either as once, few or many, or as a class for expanded clones.

j_call: TRBJ2-3; v_call: TRBV27; clone_size: NA; d_call: NA; cdr3_nt: TGTGCCAGCAGCTTGGGGGACGGCCTTCCAAACCGGTATTTT; cdr3_aa: CASSLGDGLPNRYF
j_call: TRBJ2-1; v_call: TRBV5-1; clone_size: once; d_call: NA; cdr3_nt: TGCGCCAGCAGCTTGGCCGTACGCAATGAGCAGTTCTTC; cdr3_aa: CASSLAVRNEQFF
j_call: TRBJ1-3; v_call: TRBV6-5; clone_size: NA; d_call: TRBD1; cdr3_nt: TGTGCCAGCGGGGACAGGGGGGGCTCTGGAAACACCATATATTTT; cdr3_aa: CASGDRGGSGNTIYF
j_call: TRBJ2-2; v_call: TRBV3-1/TRBV3-2; clone_size: NA; d_call: NA; cdr3_nt: TGTGCCAGCAGCCCACCCGGATGGGTCGCCGGGGAGCTGTTTTTT; cdr3_aa: CASSPPGWVAGELFF
j_call: TRBJ2-2; v_call: TRBV5-1; clone_size: NA; d_call: NA; cdr3_nt: TGCGCCAGCAGCTTGGTGGGACTCGAGCTTACCGGGGAGCTGTTTTTT; cdr3_aa: CASSLVGLELTGELFF
j_call: TRBJ1-2; v_call: TRBV28; clone_size: NA; d_call: NA; cdr3_nt: TGTGCCAGCAGTTACCAGCGATACTATGGCTACACCTTC; cdr3_aa: CASSYQRYYGYTF
j_call: TRBJ2-3; v_call: TRBV28; clone_size: once; d_call: TRBD2; cdr3_nt: TGTGCCAGCACCTCTAGCGGGGAGGGGGACACAGATACGCAGTATTTT; cdr3_aa: CASTSSGEGDTDTQYF
j_call: TRBJ2-4; v_call: TRBV24-1; clone_size: NA; d_call: TRBD1; cdr3_nt: TGTGCCACCGCGACAGGGGGGACCAAAAACATTCAGTACTTC; cdr3_aa: CATATGGTKNIQYF
j_call: TRBJ2-3; v_call: TRBV29-1; clone_size: once; d_call: NA; cdr3_nt: TGCAGCACTTACCCCCCGATGTGCAGGAATAGCACAGATACGCAGTATTTT; cdr3_aa: CSTYPPMCRNSTDTQYF
j_call: TRBJ2-1; v_call: TRBV3-1/TRBV3-2; clone_size: once; d_call: NA; cdr3_nt: TGTGCCAGCAGCCAAGTTGGGGGCGTCGTCAATGAGCAGTTCTTC; cdr3_aa: CASSQVGGVVNEQFF
j_call: TRBJ1-6; v_call: TRBV14; clone_size: NA; d_call: NA; cdr3_nt: TGTGCCAGCAGCCAAGTGTTATATTCACCCCTCCACTTT; cdr3_aa: CASSQVLYSPLHF
j_call: TRBJ2-1; v_call: TRBV7-9; clone_size: NA; d_call: TRBD2; cdr3_nt: TGTGCCAGCAGCTTAACTAGCGGGGGACAGAAGGGCAATGAGCAGTTCTTC; cdr3_aa: CASSLTSGGQKGNEQFF
j_call: TRBJ2-2; v_call: TRBV3-1/TRBV3-2; clone_size: NA; d_call: NA; cdr3_nt: TGTGCCAGCACCTCAAGGGAGGACTACGGGGAGCTGTTTTTT; cdr3_aa: CASTSREDYGELFF
j_call: TRBJ2-7; v_call: TRBV29-1; clone_size: NA; d_call: NA; cdr3_nt: TGCAGCGTTCTGACCTTCTACGAGCAGTACTTC; cdr3_aa: CSVLTFYEQYF
j_call: TRBJ2-5; v_call: TRBV4-2; clone_size: NA; d_call: TRBD1; cdr3_nt: TGTGCCAGCAGCCACCCCCGGACAGGGGGAGAGACCCAGTACTTC; cdr3_aa: CASSHPRTGGETQYF
j_call: TRBJ2-2; v_call: TRBV9; clone_size: NA; d_call: NA; cdr3_nt: TGTGCCAGCAGCCCCCAGGGGGGGCCCGGGGAGCTGTTTTTT; cdr3_aa: CASSPQGGPGELFF
j_call: TRBJ1-6; v_call: TRBV7-9; clone_size: NA; d_call: NA; cdr3_nt: TGTGCCAGCAGCTTAGGGTCGGCGGGGGCCTACCGTCCCCTCCACTTT; cdr3_aa: CASSLGSAGAYRPLHF